This entry is about one T cell receptor (beta chain). Antigen unknown. This record belongs to a study of vaccination effects on CD4 cells after COVID-19. TCRdb's copy holds only in-frame clones and misses some; the assay was immunoSEQ multiplex PCR. The sample lists about 66,000 clones, about two thirds occurring once. Germline CDR1 SNHLY, CDR2 FYNNEI. The V gene end was trimmed by 4 bases and the J gene end by 5 bases; junction bases not matched to a gene: 8. The CDR3 length is 16 residues. CD4+ T cells were isolated after roughly nine days of culture. This TCR was sampled from a human donor who had a prior SARS-CoV-2 infection. The chain has TRBV2 and TRBJ2-2; the match to TRBD1 covers 9 bases. Sequencing was performed on CD4+ T cells from PBMCs cultured without peptide, taken before COVID-19 vaccination. The CDR3 bases are TGTGCCAGCAGTGTGGTAACAGGGGGCATGACCGGGGAGCTGTTTTTT. This codes for CASSVVTGGMTGELFF. Looking up the rest from reference TRBV2 and TRBJ2-2 gives the full variable domain: EPEVTQTPSHQVTQMGQEVILRCVPISNHLYFYWYRQILGQKVEFLVSFYNNEISEKSEIFDDQFSVERPDGSNFTLKIRSTKLEDSAMYFCASSVVTGGMTGELFFGEGSRLTVL.